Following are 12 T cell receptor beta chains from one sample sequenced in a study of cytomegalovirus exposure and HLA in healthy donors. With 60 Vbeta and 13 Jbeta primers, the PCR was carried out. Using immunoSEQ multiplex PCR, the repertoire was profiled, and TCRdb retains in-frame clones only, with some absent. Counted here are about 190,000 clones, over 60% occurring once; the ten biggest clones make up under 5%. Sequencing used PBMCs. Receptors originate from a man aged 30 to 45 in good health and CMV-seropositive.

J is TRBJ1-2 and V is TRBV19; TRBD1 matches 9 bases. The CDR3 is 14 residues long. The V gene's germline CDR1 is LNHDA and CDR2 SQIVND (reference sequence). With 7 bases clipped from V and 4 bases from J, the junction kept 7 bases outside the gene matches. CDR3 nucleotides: TGTGCCAGTACCGGGGACAGGGTGGCCTATGGCTACACCTTC. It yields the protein CASTGDRVAYGYTF.

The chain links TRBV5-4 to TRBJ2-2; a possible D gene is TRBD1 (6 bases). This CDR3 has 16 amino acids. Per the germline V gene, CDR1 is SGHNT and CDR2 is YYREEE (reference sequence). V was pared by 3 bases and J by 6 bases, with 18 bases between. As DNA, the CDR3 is TGTGCCAGCAGCTGGACCGGACAGTTTGTTCCCGGGGAGCTGTTTTTT. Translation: CASSWTGQFVPGELFF.

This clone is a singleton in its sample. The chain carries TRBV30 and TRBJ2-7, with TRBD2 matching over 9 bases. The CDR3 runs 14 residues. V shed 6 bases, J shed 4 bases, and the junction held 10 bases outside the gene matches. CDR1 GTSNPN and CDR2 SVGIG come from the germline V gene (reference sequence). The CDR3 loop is CACGAPAGGYEQYF. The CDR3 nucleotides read TGTGCCTGTGGAGCGCCAGCGGGAGGTTACGAGCAGTACTTC.

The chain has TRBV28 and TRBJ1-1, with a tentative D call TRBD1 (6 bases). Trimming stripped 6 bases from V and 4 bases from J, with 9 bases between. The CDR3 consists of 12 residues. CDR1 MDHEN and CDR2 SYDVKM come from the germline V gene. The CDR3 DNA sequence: TGTGCCAGCAGATTACAGGGCACTGAAGCTTTCTTT. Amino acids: CASRLQGTEAFF.

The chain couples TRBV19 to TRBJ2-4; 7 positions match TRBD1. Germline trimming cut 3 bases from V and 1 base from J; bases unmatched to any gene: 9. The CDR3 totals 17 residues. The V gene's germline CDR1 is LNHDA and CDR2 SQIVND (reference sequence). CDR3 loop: CASSIKAGGNAKNIQYF. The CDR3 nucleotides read TGTGCCAGTAGTATCAAGGCAGGGGGAAACGCCAAAAACATTCAGTACTTC. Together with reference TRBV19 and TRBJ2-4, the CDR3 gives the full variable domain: DGGITQSPKYLFRKEGQNVTLSCEQNLNHDAMYWYRQDPGQGLRLIYYSQIVNDFQKGDIAEGYSVSREKKESFPLTVTSAQKNPTAFYLCASSIKAGGNAKNIQYFGAGTRLSVL.

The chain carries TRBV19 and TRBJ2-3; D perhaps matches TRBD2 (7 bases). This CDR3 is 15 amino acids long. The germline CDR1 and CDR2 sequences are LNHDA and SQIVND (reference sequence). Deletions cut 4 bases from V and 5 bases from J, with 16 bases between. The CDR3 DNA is TGTGCCAGTAGTAGGAGGGGGGGGGTTGGAGATACGCAGTATTTT. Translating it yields CASSRRGGVGDTQYF.

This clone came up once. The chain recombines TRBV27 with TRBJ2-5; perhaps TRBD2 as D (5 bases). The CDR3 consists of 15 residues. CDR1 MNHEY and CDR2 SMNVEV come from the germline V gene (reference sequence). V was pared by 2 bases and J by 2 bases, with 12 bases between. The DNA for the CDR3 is TGTGCCAGCAGTTTACGGGGTCCTCCTCAAGAGACCCAGTACTTC. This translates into CASSLRGPPQETQYF.

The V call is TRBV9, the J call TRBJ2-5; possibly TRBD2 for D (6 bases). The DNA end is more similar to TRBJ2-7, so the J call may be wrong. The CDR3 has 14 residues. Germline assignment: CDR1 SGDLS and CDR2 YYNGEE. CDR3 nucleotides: TGTGCCAGCAGCGGGGGACTCGCCCCCTACGAGCAGTACTTC. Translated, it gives CASSGGLAPYEQYF.

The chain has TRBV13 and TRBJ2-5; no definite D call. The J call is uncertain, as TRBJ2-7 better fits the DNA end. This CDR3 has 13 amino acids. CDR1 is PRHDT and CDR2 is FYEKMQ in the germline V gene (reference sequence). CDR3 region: CASSPELTYEQYF. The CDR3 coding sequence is TGTGCCAGCAGCCCCGAGCTTACCTACGAGCAGTACTTC.

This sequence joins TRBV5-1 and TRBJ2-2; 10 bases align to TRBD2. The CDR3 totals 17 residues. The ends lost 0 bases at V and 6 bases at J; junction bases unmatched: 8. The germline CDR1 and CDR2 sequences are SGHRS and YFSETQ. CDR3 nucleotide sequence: TGCGCCAGCAGCTTGGCAACCCTAGCGGGAGTATCCGGGGAGCTGTTTTTT. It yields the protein CASSLATLAGVSGELFF. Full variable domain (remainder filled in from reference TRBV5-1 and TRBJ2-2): KAGVTQTPRYLIKTRGQQVTLSCSPISGHRSVSWYQQTPGQGLQFLFEYFSETQRNKGNFPGRFSGRQFSNSRSEMNVSTLELGDSALYLCASSLATLAGVSGELFFGEGSRLTVL.

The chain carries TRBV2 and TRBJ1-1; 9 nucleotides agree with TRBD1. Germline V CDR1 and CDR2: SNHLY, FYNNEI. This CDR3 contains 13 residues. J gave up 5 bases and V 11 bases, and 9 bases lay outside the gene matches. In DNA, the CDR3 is TGTGCCGTGACAGGGGGAAGAGGTACTGAAGCTTTCTTT. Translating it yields CAVTGGRGTEAFF.

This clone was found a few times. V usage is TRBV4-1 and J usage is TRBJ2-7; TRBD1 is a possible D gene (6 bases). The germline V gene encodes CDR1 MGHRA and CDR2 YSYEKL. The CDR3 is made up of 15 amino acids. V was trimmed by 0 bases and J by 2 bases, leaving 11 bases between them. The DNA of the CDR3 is TGCGCCAGCAGCCAAGAAGGAGGACAGACCTACGAGCAGTACTTC. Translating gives CASSQEGGQTYEQYF.